This TCR beta chain was retrieved from a study of T-cell memory formation after mild COVID-19. Across the study: The study found TCR clusters largely donor specific.

5'RACE primed from the constant segment yielded TCR alpha and TCR beta cDNA libraries bearing sample barcodes and UMIs. TCRdb re-analysed the 5' RACE reads in MiXCR, keeping a single row per CDR3 protein. The sample has 140,000 to 150,000 distinct CDR3 sequences, around 25% seen once. CDR3 length equals 17 residues. Losses at the gene ends were 4 bases for V and 9 bases for J; bases not matched to a gene: 13. CDR1 and CDR2 from the germline V gene are SGHRS and YFSETQ. A word on this clonotype: What it recognizes is unknown.

General study points: Researchers report contracting CD4+ clones mostly in CM and EM, with CD8+ clones in EMRA. Cross-reactive memory seemingly joined, as some responding clones were found in pre-infection memory.

Source material: PBMCs or a T cell subset sorted from them (not recorded which). The rearrangement links TRBV5-1 to TRBJ2-5; 15 bases align to TRBD2. This receptor was taken from an adult woman who had mild COVID-19 (a few samples of this study predate the infection). Cell type and time point are not known. The CDR3 nucleotides are TGCGCCAGCAGCGAAGGACTAGCGGGAGGGACCCTCGGGGCCCAGTACTTC. Protein: CASSEGLAGGTLGAQYF.